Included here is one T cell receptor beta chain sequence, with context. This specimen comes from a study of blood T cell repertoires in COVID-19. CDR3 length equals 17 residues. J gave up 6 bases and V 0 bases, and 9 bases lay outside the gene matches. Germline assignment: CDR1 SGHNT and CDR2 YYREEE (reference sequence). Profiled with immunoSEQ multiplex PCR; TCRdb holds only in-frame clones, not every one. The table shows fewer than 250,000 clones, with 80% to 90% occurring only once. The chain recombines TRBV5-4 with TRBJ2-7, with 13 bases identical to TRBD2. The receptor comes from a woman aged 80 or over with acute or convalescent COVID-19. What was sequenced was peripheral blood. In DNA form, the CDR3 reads TGTGCCAGCAGCTTGGCCCGAGGACTAGCGGGAGTTCGCGAGCAGTACTTC. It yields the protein CASSLARGLAGVREQYF.